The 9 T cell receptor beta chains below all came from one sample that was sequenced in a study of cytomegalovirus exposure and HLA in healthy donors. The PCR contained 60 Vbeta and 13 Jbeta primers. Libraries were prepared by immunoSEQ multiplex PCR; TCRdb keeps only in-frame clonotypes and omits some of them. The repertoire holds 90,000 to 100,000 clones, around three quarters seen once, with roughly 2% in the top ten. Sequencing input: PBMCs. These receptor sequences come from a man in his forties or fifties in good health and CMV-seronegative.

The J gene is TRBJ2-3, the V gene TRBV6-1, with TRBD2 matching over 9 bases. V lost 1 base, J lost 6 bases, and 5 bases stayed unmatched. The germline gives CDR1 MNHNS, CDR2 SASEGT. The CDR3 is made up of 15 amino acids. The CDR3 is CASSEDGTSFDTQYF. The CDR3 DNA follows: TGTGCCAGCAGTGAAGACGGGACTAGCTTCGATACGCAGTATTTT.

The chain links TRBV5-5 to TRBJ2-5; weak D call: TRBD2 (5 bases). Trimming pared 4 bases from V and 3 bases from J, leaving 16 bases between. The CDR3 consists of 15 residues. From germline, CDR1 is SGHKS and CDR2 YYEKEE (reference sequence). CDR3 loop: CASSRLPNGEETQYF. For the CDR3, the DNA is TGTGCCAGCAGCCGTTTGCCTAACGGGGAAGAGACCCAGTACTTC.

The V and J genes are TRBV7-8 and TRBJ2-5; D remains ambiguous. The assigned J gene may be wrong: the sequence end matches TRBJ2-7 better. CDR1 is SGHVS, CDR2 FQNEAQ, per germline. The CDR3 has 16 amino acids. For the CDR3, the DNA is TGTGCCAGCAGCTTAGCGCATGGCAGTAGGGACTACGAGCAGTACTTC. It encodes CASSLAHGSRDYEQYF.

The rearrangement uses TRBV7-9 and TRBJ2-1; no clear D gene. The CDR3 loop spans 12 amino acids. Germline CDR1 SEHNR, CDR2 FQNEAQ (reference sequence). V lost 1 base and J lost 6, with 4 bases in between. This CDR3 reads CASSLGSNEQFF. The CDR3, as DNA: TGTGCCAGCAGCTTAGGCAGCAATGAGCAGTTCTTC.

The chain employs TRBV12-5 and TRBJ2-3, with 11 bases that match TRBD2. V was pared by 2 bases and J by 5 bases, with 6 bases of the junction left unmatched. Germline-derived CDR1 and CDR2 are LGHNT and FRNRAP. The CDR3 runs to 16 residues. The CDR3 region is CASGLISGRAGDTQYF. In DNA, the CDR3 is TGTGCTAGTGGTTTGATTAGCGGGAGGGCCGGAGATACGCAGTATTTT.

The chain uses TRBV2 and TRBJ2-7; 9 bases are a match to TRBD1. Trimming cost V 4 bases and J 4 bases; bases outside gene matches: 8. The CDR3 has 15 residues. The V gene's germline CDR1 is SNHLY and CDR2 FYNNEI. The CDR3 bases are TGTGCCAGCAGTGGTAAACAGGGGGCGAGGTACGAGCAGTACTTC. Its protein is CASSGKQGARYEQYF.

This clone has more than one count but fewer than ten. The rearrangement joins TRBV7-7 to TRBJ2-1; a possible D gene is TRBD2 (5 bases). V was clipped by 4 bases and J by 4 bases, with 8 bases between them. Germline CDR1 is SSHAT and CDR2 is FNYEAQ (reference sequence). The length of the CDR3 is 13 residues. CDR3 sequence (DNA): TGTGCCAGCAGCTCAGGCGGGTACAATGAGCAGTTCTTC. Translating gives CASSSGGYNEQFF.

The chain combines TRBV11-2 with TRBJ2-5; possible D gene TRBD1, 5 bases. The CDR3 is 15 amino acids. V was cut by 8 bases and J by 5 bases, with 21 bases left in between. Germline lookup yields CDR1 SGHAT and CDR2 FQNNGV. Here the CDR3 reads CASGHLARLEETQYF. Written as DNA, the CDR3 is TGTGCCAGCGGACATCTTGCACGGTTAGAGGAGACCCAGTACTTC.

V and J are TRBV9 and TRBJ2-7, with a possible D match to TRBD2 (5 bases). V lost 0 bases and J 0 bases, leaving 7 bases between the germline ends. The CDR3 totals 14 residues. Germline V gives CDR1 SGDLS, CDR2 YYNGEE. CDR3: CASSVGRSSYEQYF. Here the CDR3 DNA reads TGTGCCAGCAGCGTAGGGAGGAGCTCCTACGAGCAGTACTTC.